These 26 T cell receptor beta chains came from one sample sequenced in a study of blood T cell repertoires in COVID-19. Libraries were prepared by immunoSEQ multiplex PCR; TCRdb keeps only in-frame clonotypes and omits some of them. The repertoire holds approximately 98,000 clones, approximately 81% seen once, with roughly a tenth in the top ten. Input material: peripheral blood. These receptors were taken from a woman over 75 with acute or convalescent COVID-19.

The rearrangement joins TRBV11-2 to TRBJ1-3, with TRBD1 matching 7 bases. The germline V gene encodes CDR1 SGHAT and CDR2 FQNNGV. The CDR3 runs 15 residues. With 4 bases clipped from V and 2 bases from J, the junction kept 5 bases outside the gene matches. For the CDR3, the DNA is TGTGCCAGCAGCTGGCAGGGGGGCCCTGGAAACACCATATATTTT. The encoded protein is CASSWQGGPGNTIYF.

The gene calls are TRBV5-5 and TRBJ2-5, with 10 bases aligning to TRBD2. Germline V gene data show CDR1 as SGHKS and CDR2 as YYEKEE (reference sequence). CDR3 length: 15 amino acids. J lost 4 bases, V lost 5 bases, and 8 bases had no gene match. The CDR3 nucleotides read TGTGCCAGCAGGGCTAGCGGGGGCCGGGGAGAGACCCAGTACTTC. Translation gives CASRASGGRGETQYF.

This chain connects TRBV19 to TRBJ1-2; possibly TRBD1 for D (5 bases). Germline CDR1 is LNHDA and CDR2 is SQIVND (reference sequence). The CDR3 runs 17 residues. V lost 3 bases and J lost 5, with 22 bases in between. The chain's CDR3 is CASSIGFMNPGRYGYTF. The CDR3, as DNA: TGTGCCAGTAGTATCGGTTTCATGAATCCAGGGAGGTATGGCTACACCTTC. The full variable domain, completed using reference TRBV19 and TRBJ1-2, is DGGITQSPKYLFRKEGQNVTLSCEQNLNHDAMYWYRQDPGQGLRLIYYSQIVNDFQKGDIAEGYSVSREKKESFPLTVTSAQKNPTAFYLCASSIGFMNPGRYGYTFGSGTRLTVV.

The chain is built from TRBV10-3 and TRBJ1-3, with TRBD1 matching 7 bases. CDR3 size: 14 residues. Germline values: CDR1 ENHRY, CDR2 SYGVKD. CDR3 sequence reads: CAAGGQNTGNTIYF. The CDR3 DNA is TGTGCTGCCGGGGGACAGAATACTGGAAACACCATATATTTT.

A few counts support this clone. The V and J genes are TRBV7-8 and TRBJ1-3; D unresolved. CDR3 length: 14 residues. V lost 2 bases and J lost 0, with 5 bases in between. Germline CDR1 and CDR2: SGHVS and FQNEAQ. The CDR3 here is CASSLPFSGNTIYF. CDR3 coding DNA: TGTGCCAGCAGCTTACCTTTCTCTGGAAACACCATATATTTT.

This clone was seen just once. The CDR3 loop reads CASSRGSSYNSPLHF. Here the CDR3 DNA reads TGTGCCAGCAGTCGGGGGAGCTCCTATAATTCACCCCTCCACTTT. The chain combines TRBV11-3 with TRBJ1-6; the D gene is possibly TRBD1 (5 bases). Trimming stripped 6 bases from V and 0 bases from J, with 9 bases between. The CDR3 is made up of 15 amino acids. Germline lookup yields CDR1 SGHNT and CDR2 YENEEA.

The chain carries TRBV7-2 and TRBJ1-4; 7 positions match TRBD1. This CDR3 spans 15 amino acids. V lost 4 bases to trimming and J lost 5 bases; unmatched junction nucleotides: 7. In germline, CDR1 is SGHTA, CDR2 FQGNSA. The CDR3 loop reads CASSSKQGRNEKLFF. CDR3 bases: TGTGCCAGCAGCTCTAAACAGGGGAGGAATGAAAAACTGTTTTTT.

The J gene is TRBJ2-7, the V gene TRBV5-8; TRBD1 agrees at 7 bases. The length of the CDR3 is 12 residues. Germline V gene data show CDR1 as SGHTS and CDR2 as YDEGEE. CDR3 DNA: TGTGCCAGCAACCAAAGACAGGGATCCCTTCTCGTC. Its translation is CASNQRQGSLLV.

The chain joins TRBV28 to TRBJ1-6; no clear D. Trimming removed 10 bases at V and 10 bases at J, with 20 bases between. The CDR3 covers 14 residues. The germline gives CDR1 MDHEN, CDR2 SYDVKM. The CDR3 sequence is CATEMEGNGSPLHF. Written as DNA, the CDR3 is TGTGCCACCGAAATGGAGGGTAATGGGTCACCCCTCCACTTT.

The genes are TRBV4-1 and TRBJ2-3, with 9 bases identical to TRBD2. Germline CDR1 MGHRA, CDR2 YSYEKL. V dropped 0 bases and J dropped 0; count of bases not matched to a gene: 4. The CDR3 totals 17 residues. In DNA, the CDR3 is TGCGCCAGCAGCCAAGAATCTAGCGGGACGAGCACAGATACGCAGTATTTT. It specifies CASSQESSGTSTDTQYF.

CDR3 sequence: CASSQPDRGGNIQYF. The CDR3 DNA reads TGTGCCAGCAGCCAGCCGGACAGGGGGGGAAACATTCAGTACTTC. The rearrangement joins TRBV4-2 to TRBJ2-4; 10 bases fit TRBD1. CDR1 is LGHNA, CDR2 YNFKEQ, per germline. The CDR3 has 15 amino acids. Germline trimming cut 3 bases from V and 6 bases from J; bases unmatched to any gene: 5.

The CDR3 nucleotides read TGTGCCAGCAGCCACGTGGACTGGGGCGGGGAGCTGTTTTTT. Protein: CASSHVDWGGELFF. This sequence joins TRBV14 and TRBJ2-2; D is perhaps TRBD2 (5 bases). Trimming took 3 bases from V and 7 from J, leaving 12 bases between them. The CDR3 spans 14 residues. Germline V gene sequence: CDR1 SGHDN, CDR2 FVKESK. Full variable domain (outside the CDR3, taken from reference TRBV14 and TRBJ2-2): EAGVTQFPSHSVIEKGQTVTLRCDPISGHDNLYWYRRVMGKEIKFLLHFVKESKQDESGMPNNRFLAERTGGTYSTLKVQPAELEDSGVYFCASSHVDWGGELFFGEGSRLTVL.

J is TRBJ2-3 and V is TRBV18; D might be TRBD1 (6 bases). The V gene lost 3 bases and the J gene lost 2 bases, with 12 bases spanning the gap. The CDR3 runs to 15 residues. Looked up from germline, CDR1 is KGHSH and CDR2 is LQKENI. CDR3 coding DNA: TGTGCCAGCTCACCTGGACAGATCCCCACAGATACGCAGTATTTT. This sequence encodes CASSPGQIPTDTQYF. The variable domain in full, completed from reference TRBV18 and TRBJ2-3, reads NAGVMQNPRHLVRRRGQEARLRCSPMKGHSHVYWYRQLPEEGLKFMVYLQKENIIDESGMPKERFSAEFPKEGPSILRIQQVVRGDSAAYFCASSPGQIPTDTQYFGPGTRLTVL.

V and J are TRBV19 and TRBJ2-4; tentatively, D is TRBD2 (7 bases). V lost 7 bases and J lost 1, with 17 bases in between. Germline loops: CDR1 LNHDA, CDR2 SQIVND (reference sequence). The CDR3 is 16 amino acids. CDR3 bases: TGTGCCAGTAAGAATTCGGGGGGCCAGGCCAAAAACATTCAGTACTTC. The encoded protein is CASKNSGGQAKNIQYF.

There are a few counts of this clone. V gene TRBV28 combines with J gene TRBJ1-5, with 7 bases lining up with TRBD1. Germline V gene sequence: CDR1 MDHEN, CDR2 SYDVKM. V shed 5 bases, J shed 7 bases, and the junction held 11 bases outside the gene matches. This CDR3 has 15 residues. This CDR3 reads CASSTGEGAVQPQHF. CDR3 DNA sequence: TGTGCCAGCAGTACGGGTGAGGGGGCTGTGCAGCCCCAGCATTTT. Full variable domain (missing parts from reference TRBV28 and TRBJ1-5): DVKVTQSSRYLVKRTGEKVFLECVQDMDHENMFWYRQDPGLGLRLIYFSYDVKMKEKGDIPEGYSVSREKKERFSLILESASTNQTSMYLCASSTGEGAVQPQHFGDGTRLSIL.

The J gene is TRBJ1-2, the V gene TRBV7-2; a weak D match, TRBD1 (6 bases). This CDR3 region has 15 residues. CDR1 is SGHTA, CDR2 FQGNSA, per germline. V dropped 2 bases and J dropped 5 bases, with 15 bases sitting between them. The CDR3 sequence: CASSLSGQGIYGYTF. The CDR3 region has the DNA TGTGCCAGCAGCTTATCCGGGCAGGGGATTTATGGCTACACCTTC.

This CDR3 reads CASMGQSTDTQYF. CDR3 coding DNA: TGTGCCAGCATGGGACAGAGCACAGATACGCAGTATTTT. The chain has TRBV28 and TRBJ2-3; 7 bases are a match to TRBD1. The CDR3 runs to 13 residues. Per the germline V gene, CDR1 is MDHEN and CDR2 is SYDVKM. Trimming removed 7 bases from V and 0 bases from J; junction bases left unmatched: 1.

This chain uses TRBV5-1 with TRBJ1-1; TRBD1 matches 9 bases. This CDR3 is built from 14 residues. Germline CDR1 SGHRS, CDR2 YFSETQ. Trimming took 4 bases from V and 5 from J; bases not matched to a gene: 6. In nucleotides, the CDR3 is TGCGCCAGCAGCGCGGGACAGGGAGGGACTGAAGCTTTCTTT. Its translation: CASSAGQGGTEAFF.

J is TRBJ1-5 and V is TRBV28; 7 bases match TRBD1. This CDR3 contains 14 residues. The J segment lost 3 bases and the V segment lost 8 bases, leaving 7 bases of the junction unmatched. Germline-derived CDR1 and CDR2 are MDHEN and SYDVKM. DNA for the CDR3: TGTGCCAGCTTCATACAGGGGAACAATCAGCCCCAGCATTTT. Amino acid sequence: CASFIQGNNQPQHF.

This clone turned up a few times. The V gene is TRBV28, the J gene TRBJ2-1; D may be TRBD1 (6 bases). The CDR3 extends over 15 amino acids. Trimming stripped 3 bases from V and 7 bases from J, with 16 bases between. Germline loops: CDR1 MDHEN, CDR2 SYDVKM. The CDR3 coding sequence is TGTGCCAGCAGTTTTCCTACCCAGGGGTTGAATGAGCAGTTCTTC. It specifies CASSFPTQGLNEQFF.

In its sample, this clone was seen once. The chain combines TRBV5-1 with TRBJ1-3, with no clear D. The ends were cut back, 2 bases at V and 0 bases at J, with 9 bases in the middle. Germline V CDR1 and CDR2: SGHRS, YFSETQ. The CDR3 contains 15 residues. CDR3 sequence reads: CASSFAGGSGNTIYF. CDR3 DNA sequence: TGCGCCAGCAGCTTCGCCGGCGGCTCTGGAAACACCATATATTTT.

The V and J genes are TRBV5-1 and TRBJ2-2; no reliable D call. The CDR3 has 16 residues. Germline V gene lookup returns CDR1 SGHRS and CDR2 YFSETQ. V was clipped by 5 bases and J by 2 bases, with 16 bases between them. Here the CDR3 reads CASSHTTVVNTGELFF. The DNA of the CDR3 is TGCGCCAGCAGTCACACTACGGTGGTCAACACCGGGGAGCTGTTTTTT.

The chain links TRBV24-1 to TRBJ1-6, with a weak D call TRBD1 (5 bases). V lost 1 base to trimming and J lost 0 bases, with 21 bases between them. The CDR3 consists of 21 residues. In germline, CDR1 is KGHDR, CDR2 SFDVKD. The chain's CDR3 is CATSDFFGGKGFSSYNSPLHF. The CDR3 DNA sequence: TGTGCCACCAGTGATTTTTTCGGGGGAAAAGGATTTAGCTCCTATAATTCACCCCTCCACTTT.

The V call is TRBV5-1, the J call TRBJ2-3; the match to TRBD2 covers 9 bases. This CDR3 region has 17 residues. V was pared by 0 bases and J by 3 bases, with 8 bases of the junction left unmatched. Germline CDR1 is SGHRS and CDR2 is YFSETQ. The CDR3 DNA is TGCGCCAGCAGCTTGGCACTAGCGGGCCGAGGGACAGATACGCAGTATTTT. Amino acids: CASSLALAGRGTDTQYF.

The chain has TRBV7-8 and TRBJ2-2; D perhaps matches TRBD2 (6 bases). Germline V gene data show CDR1 as SGHVS and CDR2 as FQNEAQ. The CDR3 extends over 15 amino acids. Trimming shortened V by 2 bases and J by 4 bases, and 11 bases separated the two germline ends. This CDR3 reads CASSLPGGRTGELFF. CDR3 coding DNA: TGTGCCAGCAGCTTACCCGGGGGTCGCACCGGGGAGCTGTTTTTT. Combining the CDR3 with reference TRBV7-8 and TRBJ2-2 gives the whole variable domain GAGVSQSPRYKVAKRGQDVALRCDPISGHVSLFWYQQALGQGPEFLTYFQNEAQLDKSGLPSDRFFAERPEGSVSTLKIQRTQQEDSAVYLCASSLPGGRTGELFFGEGSRLTVL.

This clone turned up a few times. The V and J genes are TRBV19 and TRBJ2-2; D perhaps matches TRBD2 (6 bases). CDR1 and CDR2 from the germline V gene are LNHDA and SQIVND (reference sequence). V was shortened by 4 bases and J by 1 base, with 10 bases between the two germline ends. The CDR3 is 15 amino acids. The CDR3 region is CASSTGTRNTGELFF. The DNA for the CDR3 is TGTGCCAGTAGTACCGGGACTCGGAACACCGGGGAGCTGTTTTTT.